A single sample is the source of the 24 T cell receptor beta chains below, sequenced in a study of control samples from healthy donors and cancer patients. Libraries were prepared by immunoSEQ multiplex PCR; TCRdb keeps only in-frame clonotypes and omits some of them. The table lists some 130,000 clones, about nine tenths of them singletons, with about 1.9% in the top ten. Sequencing used blood. The receptors were gathered from a woman aged 45-59 years in good health.

This clone has a single count. The chain links TRBV7-8 to TRBJ1-2, with D uncertain. Germline V lookup: CDR1 SGHVS, CDR2 FQNEAQ. V lost 3 bases and J 0 bases, leaving 8 bases between the germline ends. This CDR3 has 14 residues. Here the CDR3 reads CASSFNGPNYGYTF. The CDR3 bases are TGTGCCAGCAGCTTCAACGGACCTAACTATGGCTACACCTTC.

The V call is TRBV2, the J call TRBJ1-2; 8 bases match TRBD1. Trimming at V came to 5 bases and at J to 0 bases, leaving 8 bases not matched to a gene. Germline lookup yields CDR1 SNHLY and CDR2 FYNNEI. The CDR3 contains 16 residues. The CDR3 region is CASSQMLQGANYGYTF. The CDR3 DNA reads TGTGCCAGCAGTCAAATGCTACAGGGGGCTAACTATGGCTACACCTTC. Variable domain in full (rest from reference TRBV2 and TRBJ1-2): EPEVTQTPSHQVTQMGQEVILRCVPISNHLYFYWYRQILGQKVEFLVSFYNNEISEKSEIFDDQFSVERPDGSNFTLKIRSTKLEDSAMYFCASSQMLQGANYGYTFGSGTRLTVV.

V usage is TRBV15 and J usage is TRBJ1-3; D unresolved. V dropped 5 bases and J dropped 0 bases, with 5 bases sitting between them. CDR1 is LNHNV, CDR2 YYDKDF, per germline (reference sequence). The CDR3 contains 13 residues. CDR3 in DNA: TGTGCCACCAGCGCAGACTCTGGAAACACCATATATTTT. It translates to CATSADSGNTIYF. Based on the CDR3 plus reference TRBV15 and TRBJ1-3, the full variable domain is DAMVIQNPRYQVTQFGKPVTLSCSQTLNHNVMYWYQQKSSQAPKLLFHYYDKDFNNEADTPDNFQSRRPNTSFCFLDIRSPGLGDTAMYLCATSADSGNTIYFGEGSWLTVV.

V gene TRBV5-8 combines with J gene TRBJ2-7; a possible D gene is TRBD1 (6 bases). Germline V lookup: CDR1 SGHTS, CDR2 YDEGEE. V lost 1 base and J lost 2, with 7 bases in between. The CDR3 spans 13 residues. The CDR3 loop reads CASSLSGAYEQYF. The CDR3 DNA reads as TGTGCCAGCAGCTTGTCAGGGGCCTACGAGCAGTACTTC.

This clone appeared a single time. The V call is TRBV29-1, the J call TRBJ2-4, with unresolved D. Germline V gene sequence: CDR1 SQVTM, CDR2 ANQGSEA. V was shortened by 5 bases and J by 0 bases, with 5 bases between the two germline ends. The CDR3 consists of 12 residues. This CDR3 is CSVNLAKNIQYF. The CDR3 coding sequence is TGCAGCGTTAACTTAGCCAAAAACATTCAGTACTTC. Complete variable domain (other parts from reference TRBV29-1 and TRBJ2-4): SAVISQKPSRDICQRGTSLTIQCQVDSQVTMMFWYRQQPGQSLTLIATANQGSEATYESGFVIDKFPISRPNLTFSTLTVSNMSPEDSSIYLCSVNLAKNIQYFGAGTRLSVL.

This sequence joins TRBV27 and TRBJ1-6; 8 nucleotides agree with TRBD1. CDR3 length equals 15 residues. The J segment lost 8 bases and the V segment lost 5 bases, leaving 8 bases of the junction unmatched. The germline V gene has CDR1 MNHEY and CDR2 SMNVEV (reference sequence). CDR3 in amino acids: CASSPTGTGHSPLHF. The CDR3 coding sequence is TGTGCCAGCAGTCCAACCGGGACAGGACATTCACCCCTCCACTTT.

V usage is TRBV19 and J usage is TRBJ2-7; the D call may be TRBD1 or TRBD2 (5 bases each). The CDR3 has 14 residues. Germline CDR1 and CDR2: LNHDA and SQIVND (reference sequence). Trimming removed 3 bases from V and 2 bases from J, with 11 bases in between. CDR3 nucleotides: TGTGCCAGTAGTATGGCGAGGGGTGCCTACGAGCAGTACTTC. It codes for CASSMARGAYEQYF. The complete variable domain, with remaining parts taken from reference TRBV19 and TRBJ2-7, reads DGGITQSPKYLFRKEGQNVTLSCEQNLNHDAMYWYRQDPGQGLRLIYYSQIVNDFQKGDIAEGYSVSREKKESFPLTVTSAQKNPTAFYLCASSMARGAYEQYFGPGTRLTVT.

The V call is TRBV27, the J call TRBJ2-1; TRBD2 might be the D (5 bases). V lost 7 bases and J 0 bases, leaving 16 bases between the germline ends. The CDR3 contains 16 residues. CDR1 is MNHEY and CDR2 is SMNVEV in the germline V gene (reference sequence). CDR3 nucleotides: TGTGCCAGCATTCATTCGCGGGCCCACTCCTACAATGAGCAGTTCTTC. This translates into CASIHSRAHSYNEQFF.

The chain links TRBV19 to TRBJ2-7; D is uncertain. The CDR3 length is 14 residues. The V gene lost 4 bases and the J gene lost 0 bases, with 10 bases spanning the gap. Looked up from germline, CDR1 is LNHDA and CDR2 is SQIVND (reference sequence). CDR3 sequence: CASSSVSFSYEQYF. In DNA form, the CDR3 reads TGTGCCAGTAGTAGCGTAAGTTTCTCCTACGAGCAGTACTTC. Supplemented by reference TRBV19 and TRBJ2-7, the full variable domain reads DGGITQSPKYLFRKEGQNVTLSCEQNLNHDAMYWYRQDPGQGLRLIYYSQIVNDFQKGDIAEGYSVSREKKESFPLTVTSAQKNPTAFYLCASSSVSFSYEQYFGPGTRLTVT.

This chain links TRBV18 with TRBJ1-1; D is undetermined. Germline CDR1 reads KGHSH; CDR2 reads LQKENI. V dropped 6 bases and J dropped 5 bases, with 7 bases sitting between them. The CDR3 has 11 residues. The CDR3 region is CASSGRTEAFF. CDR3 DNA: TGTGCCAGCTCGGGGAGGACTGAAGCTTTCTTT.

The chain recombines TRBV18 with TRBJ1-5; D is ambiguous. Germline V CDR1 and CDR2: KGHSH, LQKENI. The CDR3 runs 13 residues. With 0 bases removed from V and 6 bases from J, the gap between germline ends came to 6 bases. The CDR3, as DNA: TGTGCCAGCTCACCACCTGGTATTCAGCCCCAGCATTTT. Translated, it gives CASSPPGIQPQHF. Full variable domain (rest looked up from reference TRBV18 and TRBJ1-5): NAGVMQNPRHLVRRRGQEARLRCSPMKGHSHVYWYRQLPEEGLKFMVYLQKENIIDESGMPKERFSAEFPKEGPSILRIQQVVRGDSAAYFCASSPPGIQPQHFGDGTRLSIL.

This chain connects TRBV6-5 to TRBJ2-2, with a tentative D call TRBD1 (6 bases). The CDR3 is 13 residues long. Germline CDR1 is MNHEY and CDR2 is SVGAGI. Between the trimmed V and J ends, which lost 6 bases and 8 bases, there was a span of 13 bases. This chain's CDR3 is CASRQQGSGELFF. In DNA, the CDR3 is TGTGCCAGCAGACAACAGGGCTCGGGGGAGCTGTTTTTT.

This chain links TRBV28 with TRBJ1-5; D call uncertain. The germline V and J ends were trimmed by 9 bases and 5 bases, with 11 bases remaining between them. The CDR3 totals 12 residues. From germline, CDR1 is MDHEN and CDR2 SYDVKM. The CDR3 is CASLRRDQPQHF. CDR3 nucleotides: TGTGCCAGTCTTAGACGGGATCAGCCCCAGCATTTT.

This clone was seen only once. This chain links TRBV3-1 (or the pseudogene TRBV3-2) with TRBJ2-3, with TRBD2 as a possible D gene (6 bases). Germline lookup yields CDR1 LGHDT and CDR2 YNNKEL (reference sequence). V lost 1 base to trimming and J lost 8 bases, with 13 bases between them. The CDR3 is made up of 14 amino acids. In DNA form, the CDR3 reads TGTGCCAGCAGCCAAGGGCGGGAAGCAGGTACGCAGTATTTT. It yields the protein CASSQGREAGTQYF.

The genes are TRBV19 and TRBJ1-5; D not certain. Trimming cost V 3 bases and J 0 bases, with 24 bases left between them. The CDR3 totals 20 residues. Germline V gives CDR1 LNHDA, CDR2 SQIVND (reference sequence). In DNA form, the CDR3 reads TGTGCCAGTAGTATCCCCCCTGCACCCACCATTTTTTATAGCAATCAGCCCCAGCATTTT. Amino acid sequence: CASSIPPAPTIFYSNQPQHF.

The rearrangement links TRBV28 to TRBJ1-4; TRBD1 aligns across 7 bases. With V trimmed by 6 bases and J by 3 bases, 10 bases remained unmatched. The CDR3 length is 16 residues. CDR1 MDHEN and CDR2 SYDVKM come from the germline V gene. The CDR3 DNA reads TGTGCCAGCAGCCAAGACAGGGCGGGTTCTAATGAAAAACTGTTTTTT. The encoded protein is CASSQDRAGSNEKLFF.

The rearrangement joins TRBV9 to TRBJ1-1; D remains unclear. Germline loops: CDR1 SGDLS, CDR2 YYNGEE. The CDR3 sequence is 13 residues long. Trimming left V 1 base short and J 0 bases short, with 4 bases between. The CDR3 nucleotides are TGTGCCAGCAGCGTAACAGTGAACACTGAAGCTTTCTTT. It specifies CASSVTVNTEAFF.

V usage is TRBV12-3 or TRBV12-4 and J usage is TRBJ2-2, with D perhaps matching TRBD1 (6 bases). The V end lost 4 bases, the J end lost 9 bases, and 12 bases lay between the germline ends. This CDR3 has 13 residues. The CDR3 spells CASSYRETRELFF. The CDR3 bases are TGTGCCAGCAGTTACAGGGAAACCCGGGAGCTGTTTTTT.

The gene calls are TRBV25-1 and TRBJ1-2; a possible D gene is TRBD1 (6 bases). Germline values: CDR1 MGHDK, CDR2 SYGVNS. Trimming removed 5 bases from V and 3 bases from J, with 16 bases in between. CDR3 length: 15 residues. For the CDR3, the DNA is TGTGCCAGCAGTACACTAGAGAGGGGGTACTATGGCTACACCTTC. Its translation is CASSTLERGYYGYTF.

This clone was seen once. The chain links TRBV4-1 to TRBJ2-7, with D tentatively TRBD1 (6 bases). Trimming shortened V by 7 bases and J by 5 bases, and 9 bases separated the two germline ends. Germline CDR1 MGHRA, CDR2 YSYEKL. This CDR3 has 11 amino acids. CDR3 DNA sequence: TGCGCCAGCAAGGGGGTCCACGAGCAGTACTTC. Protein product: CASKGVHEQYF.

This rearrangement joins TRBV5-5 to TRBJ2-7; 11 nucleotides agree with TRBD1. This CDR3 has 13 amino acids. After removal of 4 bases from V and 4 bases from J, the junction contained 1 base not matched to a gene. Per germline, CDR1 SGHKS and CDR2 YYEKEE (reference sequence). The CDR3 protein is CASSRDRGYEQYF. In nucleotides, the CDR3 is TGTGCCAGCAGCCGGGACAGGGGGTACGAGCAGTACTTC.

The rearrangement links TRBV12-3 or TRBV12-4 to TRBJ2-7, with TRBD1 matching over 7 bases. After removal of 8 bases from V and 4 bases from J, the junction contained 5 bases not matched to a gene. The CDR3 has 12 residues. CDR3 bases: TGTGCCAGCGCACAACAGGGGTACGAGCAGTACTTC. Translating gives CASAQQGYEQYF.

The chain joins TRBV30 to TRBJ2-7, with D perhaps being TRBD1 or TRBD2 (5 bases each). Germline V gene data show CDR1 as GTSNPN and CDR2 as SVGIG (reference sequence). V lost 1 base and J 7 bases, leaving 14 bases between the germline ends. The CDR3 is 13 residues long. The CDR3 protein is CAWSGGRHGEQYF. The DNA for the CDR3 is TGTGCCTGGAGTGGGGGGAGACATGGGGAGCAGTACTTC.

The chain is built from TRBV5-4 and TRBJ2-5; D tentatively fits TRBD1 or TRBD2 (5 bases each). V was trimmed by 4 bases and J by 4 bases, leaving 14 bases between them. Germline-derived CDR1 and CDR2 are SGHNT and YYREEE (reference sequence). The CDR3 runs to 14 residues. The DNA for the CDR3 is TGTGCCAGCAGCGGGGGTGGCGAGAGAGAGACCCAGTACTTC. It yields the protein CASSGGGERETQYF.